The next 25 T cell receptor beta chains were all read from a single sample in a study of blood T cell repertoires in COVID-19. Measured with immunoSEQ multiplex PCR; TCRdb has only the in-frame clones, and not every one. The sample shows 200,000 or so clones, 80% to 90% of them seen only once. The source material was peripheral blood. The receptors were sampled from a man older than 75 with acute or convalescent COVID-19.

This chain connects TRBV19 to TRBJ2-1, with TRBD1 identical over 9 bases. Unmatched junction bases numbered 3, after V lost 5 bases and J lost 7 bases. CDR1 is LNHDA, CDR2 SQIVND, per germline (reference sequence). This CDR3 spans 13 amino acids. The chain's CDR3 is CASSGGTGNEQFF. CDR3 sequence (DNA): TGTGCCAGTAGTGGAGGGACAGGGAATGAGCAGTTCTTC. The variable domain in full, with the rest retrieved from reference TRBV19 and TRBJ2-1, is DGGITQSPKYLFRKEGQNVTLSCEQNLNHDAMYWYRQDPGQGLRLIYYSQIVNDFQKGDIAEGYSVSREKKESFPLTVTSAQKNPTAFYLCASSGGTGNEQFFGPGTRLTVL.

The table lists this clone with a count of one. This chain connects TRBV5-6 to TRBJ2-3; 10 bases match TRBD2. Germline lookup yields CDR1 SGHDT and CDR2 YYEEEE. This CDR3 comprises 17 residues. V lost 3 bases to trimming and J lost 2 bases; unmatched junction nucleotides: 9. The CDR3 loop reads CASSSKKREGITDTQYF. For the CDR3, the DNA is TGTGCCAGCAGCTCAAAAAAGCGGGAGGGAATCACAGATACGCAGTATTTT.

The chain links TRBV11-3 to TRBJ1-1; the match to TRBD1 covers 8 bases. Germline V gives CDR1 SGHNT, CDR2 YENEEA. Trimming at V came to 5 bases and at J to 7 bases, leaving 6 bases not matched to a gene. The CDR3 loop spans 13 amino acids. This chain's CDR3 is CASSIGQGGEAFF. Written as DNA, the CDR3 is TGTGCCAGCAGCATTGGACAGGGTGGTGAAGCTTTCTTT.

The chain has TRBV21-1 and TRBJ1-2; the D call in the table, TRBD1, was not verified against the DNA. TRBV21-1 is shown as a pseudogene. This CDR3 contains 13 residues. The CDR3 DNA reads TGTGCCAGCGACTGGGGCAGTATCTATGGCTACACCTTC. This encodes CASDWGSIYGYTF.

This clone has a single count. The V call is TRBV10-3, the J call TRBJ1-2; 8 bases fit TRBD1. In germline, CDR1 is ENHRY, CDR2 SYGVKD. Germline trimming cut 5 bases from V and 4 bases from J; bases unmatched to any gene: 3. This CDR3 spans 13 amino acids. Here the CDR3 DNA reads TGTGCCATCAGTCCACAGGGGGGCTATGGCTACACCTTC. Its translation is CAISPQGGYGYTF.

The V call is TRBV2, the J call TRBJ2-7, with TRBD2 identical over 13 bases. The CDR3 sequence is 17 residues long. The germline gives CDR1 SNHLY, CDR2 FYNNEI. J gave up 6 bases and V 3 bases, and 11 bases lay outside the gene matches. In nucleotides, the CDR3 is TGTGCCAGCAGTGATGCCTGGACTAGCGGGAGAGGGGGCGAGCAGTACGTC. Protein product: CASSDAWTSGRGGEQYV.

V usage is TRBV18 and J usage is TRBJ2-3; unclear D gene. The CDR3 sequence is 14 residues long. V was shortened by 3 bases and J by 4 bases, with 11 bases between the two germline ends. Germline V gives CDR1 KGHSH, CDR2 LQKENI. CDR3 sequence: CASSPLEVSDTQYF. In DNA form, the CDR3 reads TGTGCCAGCTCACCCCTAGAGGTGTCAGATACGCAGTATTTT. Based on the CDR3 plus reference TRBV18 and TRBJ2-3, the full variable domain is NAGVMQNPRHLVRRRGQEARLRCSPMKGHSHVYWYRQLPEEGLKFMVYLQKENIIDESGMPKERFSAEFPKEGPSILRIQQVVRGDSAAYFCASSPLEVSDTQYFGPGTRLTVL.

The gene calls are TRBV3-1 (or the pseudogene TRBV3-2) and TRBJ1-2; 9 bases agree with TRBD1. There are 16 residues in the CDR3. The trim removed 3 bases at V and 1 base at J, leaving 6 bases unmatched. Germline-derived CDR1 and CDR2 are LGHDT and YNNKEL (reference sequence). Here the CDR3 reads CASSQRGQGGNYGYTF. The CDR3, as DNA: TGTGCCAGCAGCCAGAGGGGACAGGGTGGTAACTATGGCTACACCTTC.

V and J are TRBV18 and TRBJ2-3; D unclear. Per the germline V gene, CDR1 is KGHSH and CDR2 is LQKENI. Trimming left V 1 base short and J 6 bases short, with 11 bases between. This CDR3 spans 14 amino acids. This chain's CDR3 is CASSPRASADTQYF. In DNA form, the CDR3 reads TGTGCCAGCTCACCACGAGCTAGTGCGGATACGCAGTATTTT.

The chain joins TRBV5-1 to TRBJ2-7; 10 positions agree with TRBD2. Looked up from germline, CDR1 is SGHRS and CDR2 is YFSETQ. The CDR3 spans 14 residues. V dropped 4 bases and J dropped 5; count of bases not matched to a gene: 6. This CDR3 is CASSPGTSVDEQYF. For the CDR3, the DNA is TGCGCCAGCAGCCCCGGGACTAGCGTCGACGAGCAGTACTTC.

V usage is TRBV11-2 and J usage is TRBJ2-1; 8 nucleotides agree with TRBD1. Germline CDR1 is SGHAT and CDR2 is FQNNGV. The J segment lost 3 bases and the V segment lost 2 bases, leaving 3 bases of the junction unmatched. The CDR3 is 15 residues long. The CDR3 nucleotides are TGTGCCAGCAGCTTATCGACAGGGGTCTACAATGAGCAGTTCTTC. Amino acid sequence: CASSLSTGVYNEQFF.

About this clone itself: The sample contains more than one DNA sequence encoding this CDR3. This chain connects TRBV9 to TRBJ2-6; D is ambiguous. The CDR3 extends over 13 amino acids. The germline V gene has CDR1 SGDLS and CDR2 YYNGEE. Trimming removed 4 bases from V and 2 bases from J, with 4 bases in between. The CDR3 protein is CASSSAGANVLTF. The DNA for the CDR3 is TGTGCCAGCAGCAGCGCTGGGGCCAACGTCCTGACTTTC.

The chain couples TRBV7-3 to TRBJ2-7, with TRBD1 as a possible D gene (7 bases). The CDR3 loop spans 15 amino acids. Germline V gives CDR1 SGHTA, CDR2 FQGTGA. V lost 5 bases, J lost 1 base, and 15 bases lay in between. DNA for the CDR3: TGTGCCAGCAGCCCGCCGGAGGGGGCTTCCTACGAGCAGTACGTC. As protein: CASSPPEGASYEQYV.

This clone occurred a few times. V and J are TRBV24-1 and TRBJ2-3, with a weak D call TRBD1 (5 bases). This CDR3 region has 15 residues. Trimming took off 6 bases at V and 0 bases at J, with 12 bases between the two ends. Germline V gene data show CDR1 as KGHDR and CDR2 as SFDVKD. The CDR3 protein is CATSLAGASTDTQYF. The DNA of the CDR3 is TGTGCCACCAGTCTGGCTGGGGCTAGCACAGATACGCAGTATTTT.

The chain links TRBV11-3 to TRBJ2-3; 7 bases line up with TRBD1. The germline gives CDR1 SGHNT, CDR2 YENEEA. The CDR3 has 13 amino acids. V lost 1 base and J lost 6; bases outside the gene matches: 1. The DNA of the CDR3 is TGTGCCAGCAGCTTAGGACAGGGTGATACGCAGTATTTT. Translating it yields CASSLGQGDTQYF.

This clone is a singleton in its sample. The chain couples TRBV5-1 to TRBJ2-7; D may be TRBD1 (6 bases). Germline-derived CDR1 and CDR2 are SGHRS and YFSETQ. V lost 4 bases and J lost 3, with 17 bases in between. The CDR3 is 15 residues long. CDR3 amino acids: CASSLDRPNLYEQYF. CDR3 bases: TGCGCCAGCAGCCTGGACAGACCTAACCTCTACGAGCAGTACTTC.

The chain carries TRBV6-5 and TRBJ2-6; tentative D call: TRBD2 (5 bases). Germline-derived CDR1 and CDR2 are MNHEY and SVGAGI. Trimming stripped 2 bases from V and 3 bases from J, with 11 bases between. This CDR3 region has 16 residues. The CDR3 region is CASSYGSGIGANVLTF. The CDR3 nucleotides are TGTGCCAGCAGTTACGGGAGCGGAATTGGGGCCAACGTCCTGACTTTC.

This clone was seen only a few times. The rearrangement uses TRBV2 and TRBJ2-2; 7 bases map to TRBD2. CDR1 and CDR2 from the germline V gene are SNHLY and FYNNEI. The CDR3 is 13 residues long. Losses at the gene ends were 3 bases for V and 5 bases for J; bases not matched to a gene: 0. Here the CDR3 reads CASSEGGTGELFF. The CDR3 nucleotides read TGTGCCAGCAGTGAGGGGGGGACCGGGGAGCTGTTTTTT.

This clone was counted a single time. The chain recombines TRBV25-1 with TRBJ2-3; D may be TRBD2 (5 bases). The CDR3 loop spans 11 amino acids. Trimming took 5 bases from V and 11 from J, leaving 11 bases between them. Germline CDR1 reads MGHDK; CDR2 reads SYGVNS. DNA of the CDR3: TGTGCCAGCAGTCAGTGGGAGAGGCAGTATTTT. Translated: CASSQWERQYF.

V and J are TRBV5-6 and TRBJ2-1; D may be TRBD1 (6 bases). The germline V gene encodes CDR1 SGHDT and CDR2 YYEEEE. V was pared by 4 bases and J by 3 bases, with 11 bases between. The CDR3 spans 14 residues. The CDR3 nucleotides read TGTGCCAGCAGCCTGGGACACCGCTACAATGAGCAGTTCTTC. Translation gives CASSLGHRYNEQFF.

This clone has more than one count but fewer than ten. V usage is TRBV5-8 and J usage is TRBJ1-6; TRBD1 aligns across 9 bases. In germline, CDR1 is SGHTS, CDR2 YDEGEE. Trimming took 3 bases from V and 10 from J; bases not matched to a gene: 5. CDR3 size: 14 residues. CDR3 nucleotide sequence: TGTGCCAGCAGCTCAGGACAGGGGAGATCACCCCTCCACTTT. Translating gives CASSSGQGRSPLHF.

The chain employs TRBV7-2 and TRBJ2-3, with TRBD2 identical over 9 bases. J gave up 0 bases and V 4 bases, and 8 bases lay outside the gene matches. The CDR3 totals 17 residues. CDR1 is SGHTA and CDR2 is FQGNSA in the germline V gene. In nucleotides, the CDR3 is TGTGCCAGCAGCTGGAATAGCGGGAGCTCCAGCACAGATACGCAGTATTTT. Amino acids: CASSWNSGSSSTDTQYF.

Only a few counts were recorded for this clone. The J gene is TRBJ2-7, the V gene TRBV18; 11 positions agree with TRBD2. The CDR3 is 16 residues long. Per the germline V gene, CDR1 is KGHSH and CDR2 is LQKENI. V shed 6 bases, J shed 3 bases, and the junction held 10 bases outside the gene matches. As DNA, the CDR3 is TGTGCCAGCTCGGTACGCGGGACTAGCGGCCTCTACGAGCAGTACGTC. Protein sequence: CASSVRGTSGLYEQYV.

The chain is built from TRBV15 and TRBJ2-1; the match to TRBD2 covers 10 bases. The CDR3 extends over 15 amino acids. Germline CDR1 is LNHNV and CDR2 is YYDKDF (reference sequence). The V and J ends lost 3 bases and 7 bases, in that order; junction bases with no gene match: 6. The CDR3 loop reads CATSSLAGGLNEQFF. The DNA for the CDR3 is TGTGCCACCAGCAGTTTAGCGGGAGGATTGAATGAGCAGTTCTTC.

This chain links TRBV18 with TRBJ2-5; TRBD2 is a possible D gene (5 bases). V lost 5 bases and J lost 1, with 8 bases in between. Germline CDR1 and CDR2: KGHSH and LQKENI. CDR3 size: 13 residues. CDR3 nucleotides: TGTGCCAGCTCATCTGGACTCCAAGAGACCCAGTACTTC. Translated, it gives CASSSGLQETQYF.